A selection of T cell receptor beta chains follows, all from one sample in a study of CXCR3-negative and CXCR3-positive naive CD8 T cells. TCRdb reworked the 5' RACE reads into one entry per CDR3 protein, no DNA. The specimen's table records about 56,000 distinct CDR3 sequences. The sequencing sample was made of memory CD8+ T cells from blood. Source of these receptors: a human donor in good health. Some clones in this sample may be carry-over from other donors' samples. The CDR3 runs from the conserved cysteine through the conserved F or W.

CDR3 protein | J gene | V gene
CSVPEHYNEQFF | TRBJ2-1 | TRBV29-1
CATSRDRSSNQPQHF | TRBJ1-5 | TRBV15
CAISESVQPQHF | TRBJ1-5 | TRBV10-3
CASSRFRGASGGSQETQYF | TRBJ2-5 | TRBV3-1
CASSTPAGGPEKLFF | TRBJ1-4 | TRBV12-3/TRBV12-4
CASSLGRTEAFF | TRBJ1-1 | TRBV12-3/TRBV12-4
CASSQMASEVDEQFF | TRBJ2-1 | TRBV4-2
CAWSVPNRDSYNSPLHF | TRBJ1-6 | TRBV30
CASSGVTLNNEQFF | TRBJ2-1 | TRBV14
CASSPTAKSYNEQFF | TRBJ2-1 | TRBV18
CSENTALIYLPLLANTEAFF | TRBJ1-1 | TRBV29-1
CASSLGRTAYGYTF | TRBJ1-2 | TRBV12-3/TRBV12-4
CASSSPGLAGGNEQFF | TRBJ2-1 | TRBV28
CSVVGEGLPNEQYF | TRBJ2-7 | TRBV29-1
CASSSWGSEQYF | TRBJ2-7 | TRBV5-1
CASSQVRTTGELFF | TRBJ2-2 | TRBV4-3
CASSVFLTQETQYF | TRBJ2-5 | TRBV7-2
CASSLSASSGGELFF | TRBJ2-2 | TRBV7-7
CAISETGHDSGNTIYF | TRBJ1-3 | TRBV10-3
CASGGSTSGNTIYF | TRBJ1-3 | TRBV6-1
CASSSAGAGELFF | TRBJ2-2 | TRBV7-3
CASSPGWGEYEQYF | TRBJ2-7 | TRBV28
CSVEDPGSSYEQYF | TRBJ2-7 | TRBV29-1
CASSWADSSEQYF | TRBJ2-7 | TRBV5-1